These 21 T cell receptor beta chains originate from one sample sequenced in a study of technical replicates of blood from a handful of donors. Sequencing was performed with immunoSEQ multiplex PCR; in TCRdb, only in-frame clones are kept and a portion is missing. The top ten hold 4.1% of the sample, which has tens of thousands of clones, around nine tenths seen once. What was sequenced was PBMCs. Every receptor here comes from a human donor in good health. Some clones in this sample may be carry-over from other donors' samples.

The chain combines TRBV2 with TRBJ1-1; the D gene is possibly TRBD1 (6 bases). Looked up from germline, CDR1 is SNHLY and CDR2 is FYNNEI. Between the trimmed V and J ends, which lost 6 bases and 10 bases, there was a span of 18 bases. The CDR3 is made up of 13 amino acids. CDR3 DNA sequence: TGTGCCAGCAGCTCAGATGGGGGCCGAGGAGCTTTCTTT. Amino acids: CASSSDGGRGAFF.

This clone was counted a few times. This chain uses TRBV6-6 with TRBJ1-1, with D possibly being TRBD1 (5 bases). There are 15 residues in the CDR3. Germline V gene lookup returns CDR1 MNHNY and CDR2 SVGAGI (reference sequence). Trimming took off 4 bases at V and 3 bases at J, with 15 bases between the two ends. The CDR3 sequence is CASSLDTGVYTEAFF. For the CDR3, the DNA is TGTGCCAGCAGTTTGGACACAGGTGTCTACACTGAAGCTTTCTTT.

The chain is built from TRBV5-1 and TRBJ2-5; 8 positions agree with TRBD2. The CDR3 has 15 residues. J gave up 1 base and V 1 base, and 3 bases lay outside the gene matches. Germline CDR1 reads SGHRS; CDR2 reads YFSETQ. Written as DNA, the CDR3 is TGCGCCAGCAGCTTGCCGGCGGGGGGCCAAGAGACCCAGTACTTC. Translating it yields CASSLPAGGQETQYF.

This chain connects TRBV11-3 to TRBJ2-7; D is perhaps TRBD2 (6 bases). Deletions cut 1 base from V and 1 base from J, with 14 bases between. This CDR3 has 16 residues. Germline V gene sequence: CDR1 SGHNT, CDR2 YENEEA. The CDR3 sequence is CASSLGGRGKSYEQYF. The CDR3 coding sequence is TGTGCCAGCAGCTTAGGGGGCCGGGGGAAATCCTACGAGCAGTACTTC.

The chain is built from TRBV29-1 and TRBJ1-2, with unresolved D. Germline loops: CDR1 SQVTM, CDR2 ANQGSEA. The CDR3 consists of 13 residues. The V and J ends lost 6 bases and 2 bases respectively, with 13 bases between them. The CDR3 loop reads CSVAAAANYGYTF. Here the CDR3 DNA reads TGCAGCGTAGCTGCGGCCGCCAACTATGGCTACACCTTC.

The CDR3 sequence is CATSRDPTGESYNSPLHF. CDR3 DNA sequence: TGTGCCACCAGCAGAGACCCGACAGGGGAGTCCTATAATTCACCCCTCCACTTT. V usage is TRBV15 and J usage is TRBJ1-6; TRBD1 agrees at 8 bases. This CDR3 is built from 18 residues. V shed 0 bases, J shed 1 base, and the junction held 5 bases outside the gene matches. The germline gives CDR1 LNHNV, CDR2 YYDKDF (reference sequence).

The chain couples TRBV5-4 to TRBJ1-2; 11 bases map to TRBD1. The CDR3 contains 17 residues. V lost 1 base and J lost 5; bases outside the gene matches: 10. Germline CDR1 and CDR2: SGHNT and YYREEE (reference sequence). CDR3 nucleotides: TGTGCCAGCAGCTTGCCCAATCCCGGGACAGGGGGTTATGGCTACACCTTC. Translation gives CASSLPNPGTGGYGYTF.

For the CDR3, the DNA is TGCGCCAGCAGCCTGCCAGGGGGCTACGAGCAGTACTTC. Protein: CASSLPGGYEQYF. The V gene is TRBV5-1, the J gene TRBJ2-7; the match to TRBD1 covers 7 bases. Germline lookup yields CDR1 SGHRS and CDR2 YFSETQ. The CDR3 is made up of 13 amino acids. Trimming at V came to 4 bases and at J to 3 bases, leaving 4 bases not matched to a gene. The full variable domain, with the rest looked up from reference TRBV5-1 and TRBJ2-7, is KAGVTQTPRYLIKTRGQQVTLSCSPISGHRSVSWYQQTPGQGLQFLFEYFSETQRNKGNFPGRFSGRQFSNSRSEMNVSTLELGDSALYLCASSLPGGYEQYFGPGTRLTVT.

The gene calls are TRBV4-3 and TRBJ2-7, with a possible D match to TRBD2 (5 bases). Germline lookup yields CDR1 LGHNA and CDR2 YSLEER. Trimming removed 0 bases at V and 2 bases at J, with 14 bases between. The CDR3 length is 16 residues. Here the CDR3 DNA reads TGCGCCAGCAGCCAAGAACTAACGGGGATTGCCTACGAGCAGTACTTC. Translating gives CASSQELTGIAYEQYF.

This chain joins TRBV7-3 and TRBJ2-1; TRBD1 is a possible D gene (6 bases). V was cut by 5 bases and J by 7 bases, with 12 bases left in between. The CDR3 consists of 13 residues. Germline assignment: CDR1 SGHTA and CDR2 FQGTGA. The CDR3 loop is CASSLGAGNEQFF. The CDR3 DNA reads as TGTGCCAGCAGCCTGGGGGCCGGGAATGAGCAGTTCTTC.

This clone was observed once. The CDR3 coding sequence is TGTGCCAGCAGCCCCTCCGGGACAGGGAACTATGGCTACACCTTC. It encodes CASSPSGTGNYGYTF. The V call is TRBV7-2, the J call TRBJ1-2; 9 bases map to TRBD1. The CDR3 is 15 residues long. Losses at the gene ends were 5 bases for V and 2 bases for J; bases not matched to a gene: 6. Germline-derived CDR1 and CDR2 are SGHTA and FQGNSA.

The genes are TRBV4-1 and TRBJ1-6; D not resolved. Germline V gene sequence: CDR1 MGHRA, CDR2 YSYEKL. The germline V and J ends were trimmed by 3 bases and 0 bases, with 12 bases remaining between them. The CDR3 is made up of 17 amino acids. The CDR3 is CASSHPAASSYNSPLHF. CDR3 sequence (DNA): TGCGCCAGCAGCCATCCGGCGGCGAGCTCCTATAATTCACCCCTCCACTTT.

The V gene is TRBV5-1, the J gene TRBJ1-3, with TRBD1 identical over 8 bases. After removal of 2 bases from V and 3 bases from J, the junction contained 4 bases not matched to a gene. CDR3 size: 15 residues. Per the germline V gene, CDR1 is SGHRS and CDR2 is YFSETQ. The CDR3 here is CASSLTGQGGNTIYF. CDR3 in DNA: TGCGCCAGCAGCTTAACCGGACAGGGTGGAAACACCATATATTTT.

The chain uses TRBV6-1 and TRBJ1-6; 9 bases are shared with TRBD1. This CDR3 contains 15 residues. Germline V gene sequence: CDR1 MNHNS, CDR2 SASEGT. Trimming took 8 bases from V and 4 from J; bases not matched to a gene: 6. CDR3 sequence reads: CASGTGGAYNSPLHF. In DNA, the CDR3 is TGTGCCAGCGGCACAGGGGGCGCGTATAATTCACCCCTCCACTTT.

The CDR3 nucleotides read TGCGCCAGCAGCCAAGATACATCAAACTATGGCTACACCTTC. Its translation is CASSQDTSNYGYTF. This chain uses TRBV4-3 with TRBJ1-2; D unclear. V shed 0 bases and J shed 2 bases, with 7 bases lying between them. CDR1 LGHNA and CDR2 YSLEER come from the germline V gene. CDR3 length: 14 amino acids.

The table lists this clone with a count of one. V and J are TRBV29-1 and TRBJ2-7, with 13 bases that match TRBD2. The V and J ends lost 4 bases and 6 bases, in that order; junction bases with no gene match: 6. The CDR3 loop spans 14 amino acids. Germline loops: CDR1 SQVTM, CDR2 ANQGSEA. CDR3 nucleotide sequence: TGCAGCGTTGGGGGGGGACTAGCGGGGCTCGAGCAGTACTTC. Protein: CSVGGGLAGLEQYF.

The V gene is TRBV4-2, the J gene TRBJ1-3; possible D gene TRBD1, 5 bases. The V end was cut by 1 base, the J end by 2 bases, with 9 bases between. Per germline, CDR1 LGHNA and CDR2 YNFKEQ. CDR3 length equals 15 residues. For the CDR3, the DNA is TGTGCCAGCAGCCAAGTTGGGGGGGCTGGAAACACCATATATTTT. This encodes CASSQVGGAGNTIYF.

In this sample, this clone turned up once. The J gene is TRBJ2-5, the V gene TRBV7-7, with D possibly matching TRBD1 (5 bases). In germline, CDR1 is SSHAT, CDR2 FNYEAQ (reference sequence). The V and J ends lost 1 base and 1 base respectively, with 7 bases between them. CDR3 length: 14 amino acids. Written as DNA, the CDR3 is TGTGCCAGCAGCTTAGACAGGCTCCAAGAGACCCAGTACTTC. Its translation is CASSLDRLQETQYF.

The DNA for the CDR3 is TGTGCCATCAGTGAGTCTCCAGCAATTACAGCTAACTATGGCTACACCTTC. Protein product: CAISESPAITANYGYTF. V gene TRBV10-3 combines with J gene TRBJ1-2; D uncertain. Trimming left V 0 bases short and J 0 bases short, with 14 bases between. This CDR3 has 17 amino acids. Per the germline V gene, CDR1 is ENHRY and CDR2 is SYGVKD.

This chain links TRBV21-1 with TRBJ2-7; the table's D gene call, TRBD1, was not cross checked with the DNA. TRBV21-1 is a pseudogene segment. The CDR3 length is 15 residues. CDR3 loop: CASSTRDRSSYEQYF. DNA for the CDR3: TGTGCCAGCAGCACCCGGGACAGGAGCTCCTACGAGCAGTACTTC.

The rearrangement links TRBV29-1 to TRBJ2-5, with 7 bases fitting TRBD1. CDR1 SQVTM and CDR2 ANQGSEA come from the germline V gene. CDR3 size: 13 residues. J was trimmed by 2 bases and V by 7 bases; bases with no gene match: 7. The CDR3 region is CSARTGQQETQYF. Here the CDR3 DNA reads TGCAGCGCTCGAACGGGACAGCAAGAGACCCAGTACTTC.